The clone carrying this TCR beta chain turned up a few times. This CDR3 region has 15 residues. Per the germline V gene, CDR1 is MGHRA and CDR2 is YSYEKL. Trimming removed 1 base from V and 2 bases from J; junction bases left unmatched: 4. This sample is drawn from a study of blood T cells in healthy people across ages. Then a second PCR, running about 7 to 11 cycles, was carried out with a sample-barcoded 5' primer and a J-beta primer mix. Every cDNA was tagged by a template-switch adaptor with 12 random nucleotides. TCRdb reprocessed the 5' RACE reads with MiXCR, giving one entry per CDR3 protein. The table records about 1,400,000 distinct CDR3 sequences, approximately 38% of them present only once.

The source of this sequence is a woman aged 18-29 years in good health. The chain uses TRBV4-1 and TRBJ1-2, with 7 bases lining up with TRBD1. The sequenced material came from blood. The CDR3 nucleotides read TGCGCCAGCAGCCAAGTCCCACAGGGGAACTATGGCTACACCTTC. Encoded protein: CASSQVPQGNYGYTF.